The entry that follows covers one T cell receptor (beta chain) sequence. No cognate antigen has been identified for it. Base qualities were left out, and no much larger clone turns up one base away. Looking up the germline V gene yields CDR1 MNHEY and CDR2 SVGAGI. The CDR3 spans 14 residues, from the cysteine through the phenylalanine. Only the CDR3 DNA stays, 42 bases, in frame from base 1. V loses 2 bases, J loses 4 bases, and the germline ends lie 11 bases apart. The CDR3 regions of human TCRbeta chains were analyzed by immunosequencing. The original pipeline was this. Repertoire TCRs were checked for matches against a reference library of SARS-CoV-2-specific TCRs that had been generated using the MIRA antigen-specificity platform. Breadth was defined as the fraction of unique TCRs that were SARS-CoV-2-associated. Depth was defined as the fraction of total T cells that were SARS-CoV-2-associated. Each spike-specific TCR was assigned to its reactive spike region and to a CD4 or CD8 class using the MIRA data. Log10-transformed breadth and depth values were compared by one-way ANOVA with Sidak's multiple comparisons tests. Entries here come from immuneACCESS through TCRdb and include only in-frame sequences with V and J called. Some clones fail to appear in such tables; in the studies checked, an unresolved V gene covers under half of the shortfall, and the cause of the remainder is unknown. V, J and clone size were drawn from that table, and D and trimming were deduced from the DNA. The sample profile shows about 140,000 clones; more than 85% of them were found once. The top ten clones comprise approximately 0.96% of the sample.

The sample's time point label is to be understood as: baseline before first vaccination. The treatment or condition label here, explained by the study, means: meningococcal conjugate vaccine given as trial control. Vaccinee samples came from UK trials COV001 and COV002, including a single-blind randomized controlled phase 2/3 trial of AZD1222 (ChAdOx1 nCoV-19) in healthy adults. For TCRbeta chain sequencing, PBMC samples from trial participants were taken at day 0 and at day 28 after the second dose. The data were obtained in a study of T cell responses to AZD1222 COVID-19 vaccine (dated by TCRdb to the early 2020s). Background on the whole study: A total of just over 230 trial participants underwent TCR sequencing, of whom nearly 210 had received two doses of AZD1222 and some 25 had received two doses of the MenACWY control vaccine. Trial participants were enrolled by age into 18-55, 56-69 and 70-plus year subgroups, with roughly 150, 30 and 60 TCR-sequenced participants respectively. Results the study describes overall, beyond this receptor: Vaccine-associated CD4 TCRs spanned the whole spike protein, with dominant responses in regions 160-218 and 743-854. The 56-69-year group was small, and its depth increase did not reach significance, likely because of low power. Participants were mostly white British and included more females than males, and it was suggested by the authors that clonal diversity may have been underestimated. Because no day 14 peak-response samples were available, repertoires were characterized only after the peak T cell response. Reportedly, almost half of the unique spike-specific TCRs recognized epitopes lying outside the regions that are mutated in the B.1.351 and B.1.1.7 variants. Only six AZD1222 recipients were SARS-CoV-2 seropositive at baseline, limiting conclusions about previously exposed vaccinees. A significant rise in spike-specific TCR breadth and depth was observed after two AZD1222 doses relative to day 0 and relative to MenACWY recipients.

Material: peripheral blood, obtained on day 0 of MenACWY control vaccination. This receptor was taken from an adult in good health. The V and J genes are TRBV6-5 and TRBJ1-1; no D gene can be assigned with confidence. The nucleotide sequence reads as follows: TGTGCCAGCAGTTACGAGGGCCGGATCACTGAAGCTTTCTTT. Its translation is CASSYEGRITEAFF.